This T cell receptor (beta chain) was sequenced in a study of T cell repertoires in cytomegalovirus infection. Study in general: Recently identified HLA-C-restricted CMV epitopes were used, and well-studied HLA-B-restricted CMV epitopes were used as well. Study findings and constraints: Carriers of CMV and the relevant HLA type were discriminated by public TCR beta frequency. Within the response measured ex vivo, HLA-C-restricted CMV-specific TCR beta clonotypes were dominant.

This clonotype was detected ten times or more. Antigen: not known. MiXCR was run by TCRdb on the reads, yielding one entry per CDR3 protein. The sample consists of approximately 990,000 distinct CDR3 sequences, about a third of them appearing once. The CDR3 contains 15 residues. V dropped 3 bases and J dropped 4 bases, with 15 bases sitting between them. The germline V gene encodes CDR1 LGHNT and CDR2 FRNRAP. Material: cultured CD8+ T cells from PBMCs, obtained from culture after CMV antigen stimulation. This chain links TRBV12-5 with TRBJ1-2; possible D gene TRBD1, 6 bases. This TCR was recovered from a human donor in good health (CMV status not recorded). Some clones in this sample may be carry-over from other donors' samples. CDR3 amino acids: CASGFIPGARYGYTF. CDR3 bases: TGTGCTAGTGGTTTTATCCCAGGGGCCCGCTATGGCTACACCTTC.